The 27 T cell receptor beta chains below were found in one sample sequenced in a study of cytomegalovirus exposure and HLA in healthy donors. Primers for the PCR totalled 60 Vbeta and 13 Jbeta. The repertoire was sequenced with immunoSEQ multiplex PCR; TCRdb's copy has only in-frame clones and lacks some. The sample consists of over 100,000 clones, around 73% of them appearing once. Sequenced material: PBMCs. The source of these receptors is a female donor in good health and CMV-seronegative.

The chain joins TRBV4-1 to TRBJ2-3; 9 bases match TRBD2. Germline trimming cut 2 bases from V and 2 bases from J; bases unmatched to any gene: 5. This CDR3 is built from 16 residues. Germline-derived CDR1 and CDR2 are MGHRA and YSYEKL. In DNA form, the CDR3 reads TGCGCCAGCAGCCAATTACTAGCGGGCAACACAGATACGCAGTATTTT. Translation: CASSQLLAGNTDTQYF.

The chain joins TRBV20-1 to TRBJ2-1; tentative D call: TRBD2 (5 bases). CDR3 size: 11 residues. V was trimmed by 3 bases and J by 6 bases, leaving 6 bases between them. Germline loops: CDR1 DFQATT, CDR2 SNEGSKA (reference sequence). This CDR3 is CSASTSNEQFF. The DNA for the CDR3 is TGCAGTGCTAGTACTAGCAATGAGCAGTTCTTC.

V and J are TRBV5-4 and TRBJ2-5, with TRBD1 matching over 7 bases. This CDR3 has 14 amino acids. The germline V gene has CDR1 SGHNT and CDR2 YYREEE (reference sequence). The V and J ends lost 9 bases and 2 bases, in that order; junction bases with no gene match: 10. CDR3 amino acids: CAIASPGQQETQYF. As DNA, the CDR3 is TGTGCCATCGCATCCCCGGGACAGCAAGAGACCCAGTACTTC.

The CDR3 DNA reads as TGTGCCACCCGGCGACTAGCGCCTAGCACAGATACGCAGTATTTT. It specifies CATRRLAPSTDTQYF. This chain uses TRBV19 with TRBJ2-3; 8 nucleotides match TRBD2. The CDR3 extends over 15 amino acids. Germline CDR1 LNHDA, CDR2 SQIVND (reference sequence). J was trimmed by 0 bases and V by 10 bases; bases with no gene match: 9.

The chain carries TRBV6-4 and TRBJ2-3; 8 bases fit TRBD2. Germline loops: CDR1 MRHNA, CDR2 SNTAGT. The CDR3 length is 14 residues. V dropped 4 bases and J dropped 1; count of bases not matched to a gene: 1. CDR3 DNA: TGTGCCAGCAGTGCGACTAGCGGCACAGATACGCAGTATTTT. This gives the protein CASSATSGTDTQYF.

The V call is TRBV9, the J call TRBJ1-2; 8 bases align to TRBD1. The CDR3 spans 14 residues. Germline lookup yields CDR1 SGDLS and CDR2 YYNGEE. V was pared by 3 bases and J by 5 bases, with 6 bases of the junction left unmatched. The CDR3 spells CASSAMDRVYGYTF. The CDR3 DNA reads as TGTGCCAGCAGCGCTATGGACAGGGTATATGGCTACACCTTC.

This clone has a handful of counts. The rearrangement uses TRBV28 and TRBJ1-2; 7 bases match TRBD1. This CDR3 is built from 14 residues. V lost 4 bases, J lost 1 base, and 3 bases stayed unmatched. Germline CDR1 is MDHEN and CDR2 is SYDVKM. CDR3 region: CASSSGTVNYGYTF. In nucleotides, the CDR3 is TGTGCCAGCAGTTCCGGGACAGTTAACTATGGCTACACCTTC.

V and J are TRBV18 and TRBJ2-1; 12 bases map to TRBD2. The V gene end was trimmed by 7 bases and the J gene end by 7 bases; junction bases not matched to a gene: 11. Germline lookup yields CDR1 KGHSH and CDR2 LQKENI. The CDR3 extends over 16 amino acids. In DNA, the CDR3 is TGTGCCAGCTTTACTAGCGGGAGGAAAATGGGGAATGAGCAGTTCTTC. This translates into CASFTSGRKMGNEQFF.

This rearrangement joins TRBV10-3 to TRBJ1-5, with D perhaps TRBD1 (6 bases). The germline V and J ends were trimmed by 4 bases and 3 bases, with 7 bases remaining between them. Germline V CDR1 and CDR2: ENHRY, SYGVKD. The CDR3 is made up of 13 amino acids. The CDR3 region has the DNA TGTGCCATCAGTGGACAGGTCAATCAGCCCCAGCATTTT. Translation: CAISGQVNQPQHF.

The chain employs TRBV7-2 and TRBJ2-5, with D perhaps matching TRBD1 (5 bases). The CDR3 is made up of 13 amino acids. V lost 6 bases, J lost 4 bases, and 12 bases lay in between. The germline CDR1 and CDR2 sequences are SGHTA and FQGNSA. CDR3 nucleotides: TGTGCCAGCAGGCGTGGGGCCGGAGAGACCCAGTACTTC. Translated, it gives CASRRGAGETQYF.

This chain connects TRBV7-2 to TRBJ2-1; D ambiguous. The CDR3 totals 16 residues. CDR1 and CDR2 (germline): SGHTA, FQGNSA. The V end was cut by 1 base, the J end by 0 bases, with 10 bases between. This CDR3 reads CASSLDPGSSYNEQFF. The CDR3 nucleotides read TGTGCCAGCAGCTTAGATCCGGGTAGCTCCTACAATGAGCAGTTCTTC.

The gene calls are TRBV28 and TRBJ2-2, with D perhaps matching TRBD1 (6 bases). The V end lost 6 bases, the J end lost 1 base, and 6 bases lay between the germline ends. CDR1 MDHEN and CDR2 SYDVKM come from the germline V gene. The CDR3 runs to 13 residues. CDR3 DNA sequence: TGTGCCAGCAGGACAGGGAACACCGGGGAGCTGTTTTTT. It codes for CASRTGNTGELFF.

This clone occurred a few times. The chain couples TRBV5-1 to TRBJ2-7, with D possibly matching TRBD2 (6 bases). There are 15 residues in the CDR3. Trimming shortened V by 5 bases and J by 2 bases, and 17 bases separated the two germline ends. From germline, CDR1 is SGHRS and CDR2 YFSETQ. The chain's CDR3 is CASSSSGSSPYEQYF. The CDR3 DNA reads TGCGCCAGCAGTTCCTCCGGGAGCTCCCCCTACGAGCAGTACTTC.

As to this clone: The sample holds other DNA sequences that translate to the same CDR3. The gene calls are TRBV28 and TRBJ1-3; 7 bases line up with TRBD1. From germline, CDR1 is MDHEN and CDR2 SYDVKM. The length of the CDR3 is 14 residues. The junction had 4 bases not matched to a gene; V was cut back by 5 bases and J by 3 bases. The DNA of the CDR3 is TGTGCCAGCAGTATAGACAGGGTTGGAAACACCATATATTTT. Encoded protein: CASSIDRVGNTIYF.

This clone turned up a few times. J is TRBJ2-7 and V is TRBV19; D is possibly TRBD1 (6 bases). This CDR3 comprises 11 residues. Germline CDR1 reads LNHDA; CDR2 reads SQIVND (reference sequence). Trimming removed 4 bases at V and 7 bases at J, with 8 bases between. The DNA of the CDR3 is TGTGCCAGTAGTACAGGGACAGAGCAGTACTTC. It specifies CASSTGTEQYF.

V is TRBV7-9 and J is TRBJ2-1, with D possibly matching TRBD1 (6 bases). CDR3 size: 14 residues. Trimming took off 0 bases at V and 8 bases at J, with 11 bases between the two ends. The germline V gene encodes CDR1 SEHNR and CDR2 FQNEAQ (reference sequence). CDR3 in amino acids: CASSLALEGDEQFF. DNA for the CDR3: TGTGCCAGCAGCTTAGCGCTAGAGGGGGATGAGCAGTTCTTC.

The rearrangement uses TRBV18 and TRBJ2-7; 10 bases match TRBD1. The CDR3 contains 14 residues. From germline, CDR1 is KGHSH and CDR2 LQKENI. V lost 4 bases to trimming and J lost 6 bases; unmatched junction nucleotides: 6. The CDR3 bases are TGTGCCAGCTCACTCCGGGACAGGGGCTCCGAGCAGTACTTC. Amino acid sequence: CASSLRDRGSEQYF.

The CDR3 region has the DNA TGTGCCACCCGACAGGGTCTCCAAGAGACCCAGTACTTC. It yields the protein CATRQGLQETQYF. This rearrangement joins TRBV6-5 to TRBJ2-5, with TRBD1 matching 7 bases. V lost 10 bases and J lost 1; bases outside the gene matches: 6. CDR1 is MNHEY, CDR2 SVGAGI, per germline. The CDR3 loop spans 13 amino acids.

The genes are TRBV7-6 and TRBJ2-2; D is undetermined. Germline V gives CDR1 SGHVS, CDR2 FNYEAQ. This CDR3 is 15 amino acids long. With 7 bases removed from V and 6 bases from J, the gap between germline ends came to 18 bases. The CDR3 region is CASTPTDIASGELFF. DNA of the CDR3: TGTGCCAGCACCCCCACTGACATCGCTTCCGGGGAGCTGTTTTTT.

V usage is TRBV7-9 and J usage is TRBJ2-5, with a tentative D call TRBD1 (6 bases). Germline V CDR1 and CDR2: SEHNR, FQNEAQ (reference sequence). The CDR3 consists of 14 residues. V was cut by 1 base and J by 2 bases, with 8 bases left in between. This chain's CDR3 is CASSLDTGQETQYF. The CDR3 DNA follows: TGTGCCAGCAGCTTAGACACAGGGCAAGAGACCCAGTACTTC.

This clone was detected once. The chain uses TRBV21-1 and TRBJ2-7; no check of the table's D call, TRBD2, against the DNA was made. TRBV21-1 is an annotated pseudogene. The CDR3 loop spans 17 amino acids. The CDR3 loop is CASSKSLAPCLSSGGCF. In DNA, the CDR3 is TGTGCCAGCAGCAAATCATTAGCCCCTTGTCTGTCGTCGGGAGGGTGCTTC.

J is TRBJ2-7 and V is TRBV6-1; D is unresolved. V gave up 8 bases and J gave up 6 bases, with 17 bases separating them. The germline CDR1 and CDR2 sequences are MNHNS and SASEGT. This CDR3 has 13 residues. This CDR3 reads CASQTALLAEQYF. As DNA, the CDR3 is TGTGCCAGCCAAACTGCCCTCCTTGCCGAGCAGTACTTC.

The chain joins TRBV28 to TRBJ2-1, with 11 bases aligning to TRBD2. This CDR3 is built from 15 residues. The germline V gene has CDR1 MDHEN and CDR2 SYDVKM. Trimming at V came to 3 bases and at J to 5 bases, leaving 3 bases not matched to a gene. CDR3 sequence (DNA): TGTGCCAGCAGTTTCGGGGGACTAGCGGACAATGAGCAGTTCTTC. Its translation: CASSFGGLADNEQFF.

The chain couples TRBV5-4 to TRBJ2-1, with 11 positions matching TRBD2. J gave up 5 bases and V 0 bases, and 4 bases lay outside the gene matches. The CDR3 has 16 amino acids. Germline CDR1 and CDR2: SGHNT and YYREEE (reference sequence). CDR3: CASSLGGLAEDNEQFF. Written as DNA, the CDR3 is TGTGCCAGCAGCTTGGGGGGACTAGCGGAAGACAATGAGCAGTTCTTC.

The chain joins TRBV5-5 to TRBJ2-5; a weak D match, TRBD2 (6 bases). Germline V gives CDR1 SGHKS, CDR2 YYEKEE (reference sequence). CDR3 size: 14 residues. V gave up 1 base and J gave up 5 bases, with 12 bases separating them. DNA of the CDR3: TGTGCCAGCAGCTTGAGCGGTGGGAGGGAGACCCAGTACTTC. Its protein is CASSLSGGRETQYF. Supplemented by reference TRBV5-5 and TRBJ2-5, the full variable domain reads DAGVTQSPTHLIKTRGQQVTLRCSPISGHKSVSWYQQVLGQGPQFIFQYYEKEERGRGNFPDRFSARQFPNYSSELNVNALLLGDSALYLCASSLSGGRETQYFGPGTRLLVL.

The V and J genes are TRBV28 and TRBJ2-6; D is unclear. This CDR3 spans 14 amino acids. V gave up 6 bases and J gave up 0 bases, with 6 bases separating them. Germline V gene data show CDR1 as MDHEN and CDR2 as SYDVKM. CDR3 sequence (DNA): TGTGCCAGCAGACGGTTCTCTGGGGCCAACGTCCTGACTTTC. Translating it yields CASRRFSGANVLTF.

This chain uses TRBV7-8 with TRBJ1-5; 9 nucleotides align to TRBD1. Per germline, CDR1 SGHVS and CDR2 FQNEAQ. The CDR3 is 18 amino acids. V dropped 5 bases and J dropped 0; count of bases not matched to a gene: 11. The CDR3 DNA follows: TGTGCCAGCAGCCCTAGGGACAGGGCCCCGTATAGCAATCAGCCCCAGCATTTT. Protein product: CASSPRDRAPYSNQPQHF.